The 16 T cell receptor beta chains below all came from one sample that was sequenced in a study of blood T cell repertoires in COVID-19. Assay: immunoSEQ multiplex PCR; the TCRdb copy retains only in-frame clones and omits some. Among 300,000 to 400,000 clones listed, around 87% were seen once. The sample was peripheral blood. The receptors derive from a woman in her fifties or sixties who had recovered from COVID-19.

V usage is TRBV7-9 and J usage is TRBJ2-3, with 9 bases that match TRBD2. Germline CDR1 is SEHNR and CDR2 is FQNEAQ (reference sequence). The CDR3 loop spans 15 amino acids. V trimming: 3 bases; J trimming: 5 bases; junction bases outside the gene matches: 6. CDR3 loop: CASSFSGGLQDTQYF. Here the CDR3 DNA reads TGTGCCAGCAGCTTTAGCGGGGGTCTACAAGATACGCAGTATTTT.

J is TRBJ2-7 and V is TRBV3-1 (or the pseudogene TRBV3-2), with a possible D match to TRBD1 (5 bases). This CDR3 is 15 amino acids long. Looked up from germline, CDR1 is LGHDT and CDR2 is YNNKEL (reference sequence). V gave up 0 bases and J gave up 2 bases, with 11 bases separating them. CDR3 protein: CASSQDLGRTYEQYF. CDR3 in DNA: TGTGCCAGCAGCCAAGATCTGGGGCGTACCTACGAGCAGTACTTC.

The genes are TRBV2 and TRBJ2-7, with TRBD2 as a possible D gene (7 bases). V shed 4 bases and J shed 2 bases, with 9 bases lying between them. Germline-derived CDR1 and CDR2 are SNHLY and FYNNEI. The CDR3 covers 13 residues. The CDR3 here is CASSAGGPYEQYF. The CDR3 nucleotides read TGTGCCAGCAGTGCGGGGGGCCCCTACGAGCAGTACTTC.

The rearrangement joins TRBV6-5 to TRBJ1-6; 9 bases are shared with TRBD1. Germline V CDR1 and CDR2: MNHEY, SVGAGI. The length of the CDR3 is 14 residues. Trimming removed 6 bases from V and 10 bases from J; junction bases left unmatched: 7. CDR3: CASSKTGGSSPLHF. The CDR3 DNA is TGTGCCAGCAGCAAGACAGGGGGATCCTCACCCCTCCACTTT.

The chain has TRBV28 and TRBJ2-3; 7 bases line up with TRBD2. There are 15 residues in the CDR3. Germline CDR1 MDHEN, CDR2 SYDVKM. V lost 4 bases to trimming and J lost 2 bases; unmatched junction nucleotides: 6. The CDR3 reads CASSYPAGNTDTQYF. CDR3 coding DNA: TGTGCCAGCAGTTACCCAGCGGGAAACACAGATACGCAGTATTTT. The entire variable domain, with the rest obtained from reference TRBV28 and TRBJ2-3, is as follows: DVKVTQSSRYLVKRTGEKVFLECVQDMDHENMFWYRQDPGLGLRLIYFSYDVKMKEKGDIPEGYSVSREKKERFSLILESASTNQTSMYLCASSYPAGNTDTQYFGPGTRLTVL.

The gene calls are TRBV9 and TRBJ2-5; 8 bases fit TRBD2. Per germline, CDR1 SGDLS and CDR2 YYNGEE. J gave up 6 bases and V 7 bases, and 5 bases lay outside the gene matches. The CDR3 runs 12 residues. The CDR3, as DNA: TGTGCCAGCTCCGGGACTAGAAAGACCCAGTACTTC. It encodes CASSGTRKTQYF.

This rearrangement joins TRBV6-5 to TRBJ1-5; 7 nucleotides align to TRBD1. CDR3 length: 13 amino acids. Trimming cost V 7 bases and J 4 bases; bases outside gene matches: 4. Germline V gene sequence: CDR1 MNHEY, CDR2 SVGAGI. The CDR3 loop is CASMGQYNQPQHF. CDR3 DNA sequence: TGTGCCAGCATGGGACAGTATAATCAGCCCCAGCATTTT.

CDR3 loop: CASSQGWGRDRPQGNTGELFF. Here the CDR3 DNA reads TGTGCCAGCAGCCAAGGTTGGGGGAGAGACAGGCCCCAAGGGAACACCGGGGAGCTGTTTTTT. V gene TRBV14 combines with J gene TRBJ2-2; D is possibly TRBD1 (6 bases). Germline values: CDR1 SGHDN, CDR2 FVKESK. Trimming pared 1 base from V and 1 base from J, leaving 25 bases between. The length of the CDR3 is 21 residues. The whole variable domain, remainder taken from reference TRBV14 and TRBJ2-2, is EAGVTQFPSHSVIEKGQTVTLRCDPISGHDNLYWYRRVMGKEIKFLLHFVKESKQDESGMPNNRFLAERTGGTYSTLKVQPAELEDSGVYFCASSQGWGRDRPQGNTGELFFGEGSRLTVL.

This clone was observed a single time. This chain uses TRBV2 with TRBJ1-3; tentatively, D is TRBD1 (6 bases). Germline-derived CDR1 and CDR2 are SNHLY and FYNNEI. This CDR3 has 13 residues. V lost 8 bases, J lost 4 bases, and 12 bases lay in between. The CDR3 is CASSLGAGNTIYF. The CDR3, as DNA: TGTGCCAGCTCTCTGGGGGCCGGAAACACCATATATTTT. The entire variable domain, with the rest obtained from reference TRBV2 and TRBJ1-3, is as follows: EPEVTQTPSHQVTQMGQEVILRCVPISNHLYFYWYRQILGQKVEFLVSFYNNEISEKSEIFDDQFSVERPDGSNFTLKIRSTKLEDSAMYFCASSLGAGNTIYFGEGSWLTVV.

The chain carries TRBV6-5 and TRBJ1-1; no clear D gene. CDR1 is MNHEY and CDR2 is SVGAGI in the germline V gene. The CDR3 has 13 residues. V gave up 6 bases and J gave up 4 bases, with 12 bases separating them. The CDR3, as DNA: TGTGCCAGCAGCGGTACAGTGGGCACTGAAGCTTTCTTT. As protein: CASSGTVGTEAFF.

The chain recombines TRBV7-3 with TRBJ2-1, with 13 bases matching TRBD2. The CDR3 length is 15 residues. CDR1 and CDR2 (germline): SGHTA, FQGTGA. V lost 5 bases, J lost 7 bases, and 5 bases stayed unmatched. CDR3 in amino acids: CASSQLAGGTNEQFF. CDR3 bases: TGTGCCAGCAGCCAACTAGCGGGAGGGACAAATGAGCAGTTCTTC.

The rearrangement joins TRBV25-1 to TRBJ2-7; tentative D call: TRBD1 (5 bases). V was trimmed by 8 bases and J by 6 bases, leaving 17 bases between them. CDR3 size: 13 residues. CDR1 and CDR2 from the germline V gene are MGHDK and SYGVNS. CDR3 bases: TGTGCCAGCGCAGGGTCCACCCGGAGCGAGCAGTACTTC. Its translation is CASAGSTRSEQYF.

The chain is built from TRBV9 and TRBJ2-2; 9 nucleotides agree with TRBD2. The CDR3 runs 16 residues. The V and J ends lost 4 bases and 1 base, in that order; junction bases with no gene match: 5. Germline CDR1 SGDLS, CDR2 YYNGEE. The CDR3, as DNA: TGTGCCAGCAGCCCCCGACTAGCGGAGAACACCGGGGAGCTGTTTTTT. Translation gives CASSPRLAENTGELFF.

This chain links TRBV7-9 with TRBJ2-5; D not resolved. V gave up 2 bases and J gave up 6 bases, with 10 bases separating them. The germline CDR1 and CDR2 sequences are SEHNR and FQNEAQ (reference sequence). The CDR3 is made up of 13 amino acids. The CDR3 loop reads CASSLPVRKTQYF. DNA of the CDR3: TGTGCCAGCAGCTTACCCGTTCGTAAGACCCAGTACTTC.

The chain has TRBV19 and TRBJ1-2; TRBD1 matches 7 bases. Trimming removed 6 bases from V and 5 bases from J; junction bases left unmatched: 9. The CDR3 length is 14 residues. Looked up from germline, CDR1 is LNHDA and CDR2 is SQIVND (reference sequence). The CDR3 DNA follows: TGTGCCAGTAGCCTATTGGACAGGTATTATGGCTACACCTTC. This gives the protein CASSLLDRYYGYTF.

The rearrangement uses TRBV6-1 and TRBJ1-3, with D tentatively TRBD1 (6 bases). The CDR3 spans 14 residues. With 2 bases removed from V and 4 bases from J, the gap between germline ends came to 9 bases. The germline V gene has CDR1 MNHNS and CDR2 SASEGT. CDR3 DNA sequence: TGTGCCAGCAGTGAATTGGGGACAGGAAACACCATATATTTT. It is translated as CASSELGTGNTIYF.